The source of this T cell receptor beta chain is a study of patients and donors after allogeneic stem cell transplantation. TCRdb independently ran MiXCR on the RT-PCR reads; one entry per CDR3 protein. The sample records under 200,000 distinct CDR3 sequences, about 29% being singletons. CDR1 and CDR2 from the germline V gene are WNHNN and SYGVQD (reference sequence). The V and J ends lost 4 bases and 4 bases, in that order; junction bases with no gene match: 9. The CDR3 is 15 amino acids. The sequencing input was blood, either unsorted or a sorted T cell fraction (not recorded which). The source is a human donor who was either an allogeneic HSCT recipient or a stem cell or donor lymphocyte infusion donor (not recorded which). It is not recorded whose cells these are; they may come from a transplant donor. The rearrangement links TRBV10-1 to TRBJ2-7; 8 bases are a match to TRBD2. The CDR3 protein is CASSVRAGGGYEQYF. CDR3 DNA: TGCGCCAGCAGTGTACGTGCGGGAGGCGGGTACGAGCAGTACTTC.